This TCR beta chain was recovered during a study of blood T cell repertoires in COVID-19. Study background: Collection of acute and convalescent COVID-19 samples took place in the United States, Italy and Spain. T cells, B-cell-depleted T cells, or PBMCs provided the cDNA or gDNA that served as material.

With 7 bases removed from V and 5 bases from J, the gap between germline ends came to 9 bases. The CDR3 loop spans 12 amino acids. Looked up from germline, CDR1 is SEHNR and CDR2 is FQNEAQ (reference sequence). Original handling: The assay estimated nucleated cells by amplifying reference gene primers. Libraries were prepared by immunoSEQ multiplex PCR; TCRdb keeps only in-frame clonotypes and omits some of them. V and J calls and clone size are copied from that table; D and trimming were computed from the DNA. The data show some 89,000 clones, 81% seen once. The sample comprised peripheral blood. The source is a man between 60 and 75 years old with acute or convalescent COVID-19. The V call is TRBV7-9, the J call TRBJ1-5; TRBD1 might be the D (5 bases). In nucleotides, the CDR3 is TGTGCCAGCACCCTAGGGGATCAGCCCCAGCATTTT. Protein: CASTLGDQPQHF.